Shown below are 2 T cell receptor beta chains from a single sample sequenced in a study of kidney transplant recipient with SARS-CoV-2 infection. In TCRdb, the reads were re-called with MiXCR into one record per CDR3 protein. The sample lists 200,000 to 300,000 distinct CDR3 sequences, less than 35% occurring once. The specimen was a blood sample, collected at baseline and around day 120 from a kidney transplant recipient. The receptors come from a young adult male patient who had COVID-19 and was a kidney transplant recipient. Some T cells here may be from the graft donor.

About this clonotype itself: A much more abundant neighbour one base away suggests this may be a read error. The chain links TRBV5-1 to TRBJ1-2; D is unclear. There are 16 residues in the CDR3. Per the germline V gene, CDR1 is SGHRS and CDR2 is YFSETQ. V was clipped by 7 bases and J by 4 bases, with 23 bases between them. The CDR3, as DNA: TGCGCCAGCGGGCTGGTATCGGTTCGAAGGACCTATGGCTACACCTTC. Protein sequence: CASGLVSVRRTYGYTF.

This clonotype was found many times. The rearrangement links TRBV11-1 to TRBJ1-2; D is uncertain. The CDR3 covers 17 residues. Germline V gene data show CDR1 as SGHAT and CDR2 as FQDESV (reference sequence). V was cut by 4 bases and J by 4 bases, with 22 bases left in between. As DNA, the CDR3 is TGTGCCAGCAGCTATACGAGTAAGGCTGGAAAGACCTATGGCTACACCTTC. Translation: CASSYTSKAGKTYGYTF. The entire variable domain, with the rest obtained from reference TRBV11-1 and TRBJ1-2, is as follows: EAEVAQSPRYKITEKSQAVAFWCDPISGHATLYWYRQILGQGPELLVQFQDESVVDDSQLPKDRFSAERLKGVDSTLKIQPAELGDSAMYLCASSYTSKAGKTYGYTFGSGTRLTVV.